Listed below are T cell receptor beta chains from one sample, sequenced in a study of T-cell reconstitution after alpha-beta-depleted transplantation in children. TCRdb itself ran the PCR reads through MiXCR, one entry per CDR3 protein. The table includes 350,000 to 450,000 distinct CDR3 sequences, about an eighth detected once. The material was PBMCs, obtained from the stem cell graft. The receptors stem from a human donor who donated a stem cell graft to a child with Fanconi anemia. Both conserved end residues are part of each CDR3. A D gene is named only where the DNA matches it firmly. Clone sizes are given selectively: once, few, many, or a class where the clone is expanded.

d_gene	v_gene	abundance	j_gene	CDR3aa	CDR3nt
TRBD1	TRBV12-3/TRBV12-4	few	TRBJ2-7	CASSTTGGHGEQYF	TGTGCCAGCAGCACCACAGGGGGTCATGGGGAGCAGTACTTC
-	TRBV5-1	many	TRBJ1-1	CASSLEASNTEAFF	TGCGCCAGCAGCTTAGAGGCGTCGAACACTGAAGCTTTCTTT
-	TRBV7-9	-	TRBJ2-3	CASSPKVRVADTQYF	TGTGCCAGCAGCCCCAAGGTCAGGGTCGCAGATACGCAGTATTTT
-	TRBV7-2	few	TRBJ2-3	CASSLGWGLEDTQYF	TGTGCCAGCAGCTTAGGGTGGGGGTTGGAAGATACGCAGTATTTT
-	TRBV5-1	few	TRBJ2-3	CASSLPGPGTDTQYF	TGCGCCAGCAGCTTACCGGGGCCCGGCACAGATACGCAGTATTTT
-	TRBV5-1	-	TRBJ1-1	CASSPGPMGEAFF	TGCGCCAGCAGCCCGGGCCCAATGGGAGAAGCTTTCTTT
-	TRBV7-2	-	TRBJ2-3	CASNLLGPADTQYF	TGTGCCAGCAACTTGCTTGGCCCCGCAGATACGCAGTATTTT
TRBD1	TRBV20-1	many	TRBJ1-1	CSARDTQGGTTEAFF	TGCAGTGCTAGAGACACACAGGGGGGGACCACTGAAGCTTTCTTT
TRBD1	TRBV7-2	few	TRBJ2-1	CASSLAGTGLNEQFF	TGTGCCAGCAGCTTAGCCGGGACAGGGTTGAATGAGCAGTTCTTC
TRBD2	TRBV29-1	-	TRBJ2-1	CSVLGTSGTYNEQFF	TGCAGCGTTCTAGGGACTAGCGGGACATACAATGAGCAGTTCTTC
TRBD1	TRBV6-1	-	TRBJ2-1	CASSPPGQGANEQFF	TGTGCCAGCAGTCCCCCGGGACAGGGCGCAAATGAGCAGTTCTTC
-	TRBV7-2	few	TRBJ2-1	CASSLSQQAEQFF	TGTGCCAGCAGCTTAAGCCAGCAGGCTGAGCAGTTCTTC
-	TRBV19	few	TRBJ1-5	CASSINPGLMNQPQHF	TGTGCCAGTAGTATTAATCCCGGGTTAATGAATCAGCCCCAGCATTTT
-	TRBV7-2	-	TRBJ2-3	CASSLGISGFTDTQYF	TGTGCCAGCAGCTTAGGGATTAGCGGCTTCACAGATACGCAGTATTTT
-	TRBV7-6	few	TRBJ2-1	CASSLGVVGQLYNEQFF	TGTGCCAGCAGCTTAGGGGTAGTGGGACAACTCTACAATGAGCAGTTCTTC
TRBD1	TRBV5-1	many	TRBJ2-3	CASNPSTGGPDTQYF	TGCGCCAGCAACCCGAGTACAGGGGGCCCAGATACGCAGTATTTT
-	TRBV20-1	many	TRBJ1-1	CSAPRGNTEAFF	TGCAGTGCACCCAGGGGGAACACTGAAGCTTTCTTT
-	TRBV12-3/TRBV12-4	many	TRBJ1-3	CASSPTRVAGNTIYF	TGTGCCAGCAGTCCCACCCGGGTGGCTGGAAACACCATATATTTT
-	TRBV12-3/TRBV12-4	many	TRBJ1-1	CASSLALHTEAFF	TGTGCCAGCAGTTTAGCGCTCCACACTGAAGCTTTCTTT
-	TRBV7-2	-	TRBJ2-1	CASSLDPQNYNEQFF	TGTGCCAGCAGCTTAGATCCACAGAACTACAATGAGCAGTTCTTC
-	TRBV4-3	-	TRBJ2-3	CASSQEWRHGPSTDTQYF	TGCGCCAGCAGCCAAGAGTGGCGGCACGGACCTAGCACAGATACGCAGTATTTT
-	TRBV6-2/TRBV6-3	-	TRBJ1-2	CASSYSGGRRNGYTF	TGTGCCAGCAGTTACTCGGGAGGGAGACGAAATGGCTACACCTTC
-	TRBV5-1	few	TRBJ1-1	CASKQINTEAFF	TGCGCCAGTAAACAGATAAACACTGAAGCTTTCTTT
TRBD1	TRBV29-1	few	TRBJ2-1	CSLHSGTGDEQFF	TGCAGCCTTCATTCCGGGACAGGGGATGAGCAGTTCTTC
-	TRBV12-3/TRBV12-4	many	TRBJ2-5	CASSFPEGTQYF	TGTGCCAGCTCCTTCCCGGAAGGGACCCAGTACTTC
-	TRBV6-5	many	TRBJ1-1	CASSYGTITEAFF	TGTGCCAGCAGTTACGGTACGATCACTGAAGCTTTCTTT
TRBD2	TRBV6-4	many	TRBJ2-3	CASSRDYGSTDTQYF	TGTGCCAGCAGCCGGGACTACGGGAGCACAGATACGCAGTATTTT
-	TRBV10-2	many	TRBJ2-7	CASLGGSYEQYF	TGCGCCAGCTTAGGGGGTTCCTACGAGCAGTACTTC
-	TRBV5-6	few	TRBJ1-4	CASSPWLGSRGLQEKLFF	TGTGCCAGCAGCCCCTGGTTAGGAAGTCGGGGGTTACAAGAAAAACTGTTTTTT
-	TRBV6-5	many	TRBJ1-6	CASSYSGGGSPLHF	TGTGCCAGCAGTTACTCAGGGGGGGGCTCACCCCTCCACTTT
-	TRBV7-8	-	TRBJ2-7	CASSFRGEEYEQYF	TGTGCCAGCAGCTTCAGGGGAGAGGAATACGAGCAGTACTTC
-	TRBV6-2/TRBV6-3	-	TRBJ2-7	CASIETAEGYEQYF	TGTGCCAGCATCGAGACAGCGGAGGGTTACGAGCAGTACTTC
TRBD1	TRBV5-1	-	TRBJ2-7	CASSLATGTGESYEQYF	TGCGCCAGCAGCTTGGCCACCGGGACAGGGGAATCCTACGAGCAGTACTTC
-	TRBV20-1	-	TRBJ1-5	CSALDSPTWNSNQPQHF	TGCAGTGCTCTAGACAGCCCAACTTGGAATAGCAATCAGCCCCAGCATTTT
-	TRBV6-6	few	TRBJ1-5	CASSHAGPQHF	TGTGCCAGCAGCCACGCGGGTCCCCAGCATTTT
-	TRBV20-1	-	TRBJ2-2	CSASPLQINTGELFF	TGCAGTGCCAGTCCTCTGCAGATAAACACCGGGGAGCTGTTTTTT
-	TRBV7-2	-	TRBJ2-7	CASSRGPYEQYF	TGTGCCAGCAGCCGAGGTCCTTACGAGCAGTACTTC
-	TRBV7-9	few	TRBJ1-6	CASSLEASSPLHF	TGTGCCAGCAGCTTAGAAGCTAGTTCACCCCTCCACTTT
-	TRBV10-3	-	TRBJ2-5	CAIRGNSQETQYF	TGTGCCATCAGGGGCAACTCGCAAGAGACCCAGTACTTC
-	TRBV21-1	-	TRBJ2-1	CASSGNQGCSYNEQFF	TGTGCCAGCAGCGGAAACCAGGGTTGTTCCTACAATGAGCAGTTCTTC
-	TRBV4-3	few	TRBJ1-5	CASSQDSFNNQPQHF	TGCGCCAGCAGCCAAGACTCCTTTAACAATCAGCCCCAGCATTTT
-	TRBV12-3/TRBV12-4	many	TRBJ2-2	CASSLDTRGGELFF	TGTGCCAGCAGTTTAGACACCAGGGGAGGGGAGCTGTTTTTT
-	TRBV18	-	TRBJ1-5	CASSPQSTGQPQHF	TGTGCCAGCTCACCTCAATCGACGGGGCAGCCCCAGCATTTT
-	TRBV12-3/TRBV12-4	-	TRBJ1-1	CASSLEEYGTEAFF	TGTGCCAGCAGCTTGGAGGAATACGGCACTGAAGCTTTCTTT
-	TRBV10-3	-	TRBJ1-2	CAISRDGNYGYTF	TGTGCCATCAGTCGGGACGGAAACTATGGCTACACCTTC
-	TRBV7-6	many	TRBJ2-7	CASSPAGGMAFVDEQYF	TGTGCCAGCAGCCCCGCCGGGGGAATGGCTTTTGTGGACGAGCAGTACTTC
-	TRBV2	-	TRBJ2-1	CASNSGTYNEQFF	TGTGCCAGCAATTCCGGGACGTACAATGAGCAGTTCTTC
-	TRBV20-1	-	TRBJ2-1	CSVILATYNEQFF	TGCAGTGTAATACTAGCTACCTACAATGAGCAGTTCTTC
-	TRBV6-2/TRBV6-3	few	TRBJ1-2	CASSYSGANYGYTF	TGTGCCAGCAGTTACTCCGGAGCTAACTATGGCTACACCTTC
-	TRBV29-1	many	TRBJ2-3	CSVSRASTDTQYF	TGCAGCGTTAGCCGGGCCAGCACAGATACGCAGTATTTT
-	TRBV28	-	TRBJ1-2	CASSSVGQPGHYGYTF	TGTGCCAGCAGTTCGGTAGGGCAGCCGGGGCACTATGGCTACACCTTC
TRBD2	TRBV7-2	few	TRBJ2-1	CASSPRTSGGRSEQFF	TGTGCCAGCAGCCCCCGGACTAGCGGGGGTCGAAGTGAGCAGTTCTTC
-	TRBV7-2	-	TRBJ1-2	CASSLNVGGRGGYTF	TGTGCCAGCAGCTTAAATGTGGGGGGGCGCGGGGGCTACACCTTC
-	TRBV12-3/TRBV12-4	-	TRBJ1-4	CASSLIGGGREKLFF	TGTGCCAGCAGTTTAATCGGGGGAGGTCGTGAAAAACTGTTTTTT